This T cell receptor (beta chain) was documented in a study of OX40 agonist ivuxolimab in advanced cancers. About the study: Patients were roughly 83% male with ages about 23 to 80, mean 60. One patient with hepatocellular carcinoma and two with cutaneous melanoma, three in all, had partial responses. Study-wide results and limits: With doses of 0.1 to 3.0 mg/kg, CD4+ and CD8+ blood T cells had undergone clonal expansion by week 6. It was also the case that some nonresponders had low normalized T-cell clonal expansion.

Sequencing was performed with immunoSEQ multiplex PCR; in TCRdb, only in-frame clones are kept and a portion is missing. The sample lists 90,000 to 130,000 clones, over 85% occurring once. About this clone itself: Its antigen is still unknown.

Sequencing was performed on CD4+ or CD8+ T cells sorted from blood, taken in a trial of the OX40 agonist ivuxolimab. The sequence derives from an adult with an advanced solid tumor such as melanoma, head and neck, liver or kidney cancer.

CDR3 in DNA: TGTGCCAGCAGCTTACACGGGGAGACGAGAGGCGAGCAGTACTTC. Its translation is CASSLHGETRGEQYF. The J gene is TRBJ2-7, the V gene TRBV7-2, with TRBD2 as a possible D gene (5 bases). The germline V and J ends were trimmed by 2 bases and 6 bases, with 17 bases remaining between them. CDR3 size: 15 residues. The germline V gene encodes CDR1 SGHTA and CDR2 FQGNSA.